These T cell receptor beta chains were read from a single sample in a study of CD8+ T cells in alopecia areata. Assay: immunoSEQ multiplex PCR; the TCRdb copy retains only in-frame clones and omits some. The table has about 140,000 clones, roughly 82% seen once. The sample in question was CD8+ T cells sorted from blood, obtained at week 4, from a patient treated with tofacitinib. These receptors were taken from a human donor with alopecia areata. CDR3s include the opening cysteine and the closing phenylalanine or tryptophan. A D gene is named only where the DNA matches it firmly. Only some rows state a clone size, as once, few, many or a class for expanded clones.

v_gene,d_gene,abundance,j_gene,CDR3nt,CDR3aa
TRBV14,-,-,TRBJ2-1,TGTGCCAGCAGCCAAACGGACACCGTAAATGAGCAGTTCTTC,CASSQTDTVNEQFF
TRBV9,TRBD2,-,TRBJ2-4,TGTGCCAGCAGCCCCGGACTAGCGGGGGCCAAAAACATTCAGTACTTC,CASSPGLAGAKNIQYF
TRBV30,-,-,TRBJ2-7,TGTGCCTGGAGTGTCGGTGAGGGGGTACGGTACTTC,CAWSVGEGVRYF
TRBV7-9,TRBD2,-,TRBJ2-5,TGTGCCAGCAGCTCGGGACTAGCGGACTCGAAAGAGACCCAGTACTTC,CASSSGLADSKETQYF
TRBV7-9,-,few,TRBJ2-1,TGTGCCAGCAGCTTAGCGCTGGTAAATGAGCAGTTCTTC,CASSLALVNEQFF
TRBV7-8,-,-,TRBJ2-7,TGTGCCAGCAGCTCTGGGACAACTTCCACGGGCGAGCAGTACTTC,CASSSGTTSTGEQYF
TRBV4-1,-,-,TRBJ2-5,TGCGCCAGCAGCCAACCCGACAGGTGGGAAGAGACCCAGTACTTC,CASSQPDRWEETQYF
TRBV4-1,TRBD2,-,TRBJ2-5,TGCGCCAGCAGCCCACTAGCGGGGGGGGTAGAGACCCAGTACTTC,CASSPLAGGVETQYF
TRBV7-8,-,-,TRBJ2-1,TGTGCCAGCAGCTTAGTGGGAAATGAGCAGTTCTTC,CASSLVGNEQFF
TRBV15,-,-,TRBJ2-5,TGTGCCACCAGCAGTTTACAGGGCGGCGGCCAAGAGACCCAGTACTTC,CATSSLQGGGQETQYF
TRBV7-9,TRBD1,once,TRBJ2-1,TGTGCCAGCAGCGGGCCGACAGGGGGCAGACACAATGAGCAGTTCTTC,CASSGPTGGRHNEQFF
TRBV5-6,-,few,TRBJ2-3,TGTGCCAGCACCCGCAGGTCGACAGCGGTGACAGATACGCAGTATTTT,CASTRRSTAVTDTQYF
TRBV27,-,-,TRBJ1-3,TGTGCCAGCAGATTAACAGGAGGGGCCAGCTCTGGAAACACCATATATTTT,CASRLTGGASSGNTIYF
TRBV10-3,-,-,TRBJ2-1,TGTGCCATCAGTGAGTCGAAGGATGAGCAGTTCTTC,CAISESKDEQFF
TRBV9,-,once,TRBJ2-7,TGTGCCAGCAGCGTAGCCAGGACCGACGAGCAGTACTTC,CASSVARTDEQYF
TRBV5-5,-,few,TRBJ2-7,TGTGCCAGCAGCCATTCGACAGGATACGGGCAGTACTTC,CASSHSTGYGQYF
TRBV6-5,-,-,TRBJ2-3,TGTGCCAGCAGTTACTCAGGAAGCACAGATACGCAGTATTTT,CASSYSGSTDTQYF
TRBV9,-,-,TRBJ1-5,TGTGCCAGCAGCGCCACAGGGTCGGGCAATCAGCCCCAGCATTTT,CASSATGSGNQPQHF
TRBV29-1,-,-,TRBJ2-3,TGCAGCGCTGAAGACGGTAGCACAGATACGCAGTATTTT,CSAEDGSTDTQYF
TRBV4-1,-,-,TRBJ2-7,TGCGCCAGCAGCCAACTGGGACTCGACTACGAGCAGTACTTC,CASSQLGLDYEQYF
TRBV6-9,-,-,TRBJ2-7,TGTGCCAGCAACCAGGGCGCCCACGAGCAGTACTTC,CASNQGAHEQYF
TRBV6-6,-,-,TRBJ1-5,TGTGCCACCTCCGAGGACGTTCGGGGCAATCAGCCCCAGCATTTT,CATSEDVRGNQPQHF
TRBV30,-,-,TRBJ1-1,TGTGCCTGGAGAGAGGGGACTGAAGCTTTCTTT,CAWREGTEAFF
TRBV27,-,-,TRBJ1-1,TGTGCCAGCAGTTTGGGCAGGGCCACTGAAGCTTTCTTT,CASSLGRATEAFF
TRBV15,-,-,TRBJ1-1,TGTGCCACCAGCAGAGATCAAGCGGGCAACCAGAACACTGAAGCTTTCTTT,CATSRDQAGNQNTEAFF
TRBV4-1,-,-,TRBJ2-3,TGCGCCAGCAGCCAAGTAGGTCTCAGTAGCGGCAGCACAGATACGCAGTATTTT,CASSQVGLSSGSTDTQYF
TRBV7-9,-,-,TRBJ1-5,TGTGCCAGCAGCTTAGAGGCAGGACCCAATCAGCCCCAGCATTTT,CASSLEAGPNQPQHF
TRBV19,-,few,TRBJ1-1,TGTGCCACTACCCCGGGTTTCGGGACTGAAGCTTTCTTT,CATTPGFGTEAFF
TRBV10-3,-,few,TRBJ1-2,TGTGCCATCAACACAGATGAAAACTATGGCTACACCTTC,CAINTDENYGYTF
TRBV7-2,-,once,TRBJ2-3,TGTGCCAGCAGCTCCCCCCGGGGGCGCCTACCCACAGATACGCAGTATTTT,CASSSPRGRLPTDTQYF
TRBV6-6,-,-,TRBJ2-7,TGTGCCAGCAGTTACTTTGACAGCCAATACGAGCAGTACTTC,CASSYFDSQYEQYF
TRBV2,TRBD2,-,TRBJ2-3,TGTGCCAGCACAACAGGGCTAGCGGGGACCGGCACAGATACGCAGTATTTT,CASTTGLAGTGTDTQYF
TRBV28,-,once,TRBJ1-5,TGTGCCAGCAGTTTTCAGGAGATTCAGCCCCAGCATTTT,CASSFQEIQPQHF
TRBV7-2,-,-,TRBJ2-7,TGTGCCAGCACCCAGGACAGCACCTACGAGCAGTACTTC,CASTQDSTYEQYF
TRBV7-9,-,-,TRBJ2-3,TGTGCCAGCAGCTTAGCGAGCCCCGATACGCAGTATTTT,CASSLASPDTQYF
TRBV4-1,-,-,TRBJ2-7,TGCGCCAGCAGCCAAGGGGCTGGGGGGAGCTACGAGCAGTACTTC,CASSQGAGGSYEQYF
TRBV6-6,TRBD2,-,TRBJ2-7,TGTGCCAGTCACCTAGCGGGGTACGAGCAGTACTTC,CASHLAGYEQYF
TRBV27,TRBD1,-,TRBJ2-2,TGTGCCAGCAGCTCGGGACAGGGAATCCCCGGGGAGCTGTTTTTT,CASSSGQGIPGELFF
TRBV27,-,-,TRBJ1-1,TGTGCCAGCAGTTTATCGACGGGGGACCCTGAAGCTTTCTTT,CASSLSTGDPEAFF
TRBV15,-,few,TRBJ2-5,TGTGCCACCAGCTTAGCCTCGGGCAGGGTCCAGACCCAGTACTTC,CATSLASGRVQTQYF
TRBV7-2,-,once,TRBJ1-5,TGTGCCAGCAGCCAGGGGACGGTTAGCAATCAGCCCCAGCATTTT,CASSQGTVSNQPQHF
TRBV14,-,-,TRBJ2-5,TGTGCCAGCAGCCAAGAGCTTCGGGGACTCGAGACCCAGTACTTC,CASSQELRGLETQYF
TRBV4-3,-,-,TRBJ1-1,TGCGCCAGCAGCCAAGATCTGGTGAACACTGAAGCTTTCTTT,CASSQDLVNTEAFF
TRBV5-6,-,-,TRBJ2-7,TGTGCCAGCAGCTCAACCTACGAGCAGTACTTC,CASSSTYEQYF
TRBV2,TRBD2,-,TRBJ2-7,TGTGCCAGCAGTGAAGAGGCGGGGGGGCCGTACGAGCAGTACTTC,CASSEEAGGPYEQYF
TRBV11-2,TRBD2,few,TRBJ2-3,TGTGCCAGCAGCTCCAGACGACTAGCGGGGCTCGCAGATACGCAGTATTTT,CASSSRRLAGLADTQYF
TRBV4-1,-,-,TRBJ2-2,TGCGCCAGCAGCCAAGATCTGGGCGGAATACAAACCGGGGAGCTGTTTTTT,CASSQDLGGIQTGELFF
TRBV4-1,TRBD1,-,TRBJ2-5,TGCGCCAGCAGCCCACAAACAGGGGAAGGGAGAAGAACCCAGTACTTC,CASSPQTGEGRRTQYF